This is a list of T cell receptor beta chains from one sample in a study of shared clonotypes between healthy human individuals. Sequencing was performed with immunoSEQ multiplex PCR; in TCRdb, only in-frame clones are kept and a portion is missing. The table records about 2,500,000 clones, around nine tenths of them present only once. Input material: naive CD4+ T cells sorted from blood. These receptors were taken from a man aged 18 to 35 in good health. CDR3s include the opening cysteine and the closing phenylalanine or tryptophan. Each record gives: V gene, D gene, clone size, J gene, CDR3 length, CDR3 DNA, CDR3 protein. The D gene is left open where the match is weak. Part of the rows lack a size; the others show once, few, many or a class for expanded clones.

V gene: TRBV2
D gene: TRBD1
clone size: .
J gene: TRBJ1-4
CDR3 length: 14
CDR3 DNA: TGTGCCAGCATGAAGGACAGGGTTGCCGAAAAACTGTTTTTT
CDR3 protein: CASMKDRVAEKLFF

V gene: TRBV6-5
D gene: .
clone size: .
J gene: TRBJ2-3
CDR3 length: 15
CDR3 DNA: TGTGCCAGCAGTTACTGGGAGGGGGGGGCAGATACGCAGTATTTT
CDR3 protein: CASSYWEGGADTQYF

V gene: TRBV10-3
D gene: .
clone size: once
J gene: TRBJ1-4
CDR3 length: 15
CDR3 DNA: TGTGCCATCAGTGAGTCTGGAAAGTCGGGTGAAAAACTGTTTTTT
CDR3 protein: CAISESGKSGEKLFF

V gene: TRBV7-3
D gene: .
clone size: .
J gene: TRBJ2-6
CDR3 length: 14
CDR3 DNA: TGTGCCACCTCAGCGGTATCTGGGGCCAACGTCCTGACTTTC
CDR3 protein: CATSAVSGANVLTF

V gene: TRBV28
D gene: .
clone size: .
J gene: TRBJ2-5
CDR3 length: 14
CDR3 DNA: TGTGCCAGCAGTGTGACTCAGTACCAAGAGACCCAGTACTTC
CDR3 protein: CASSVTQYQETQYF

V gene: TRBV2
D gene: .
clone size: .
J gene: TRBJ2-7
CDR3 length: 14
CDR3 DNA: TGTGCCAGCAGTGACCGGGACAACTCCTACGAGCAGTACTTC
CDR3 protein: CASSDRDNSYEQYF

V gene: TRBV27
D gene: .
clone size: .
J gene: TRBJ1-2
CDR3 length: 13
CDR3 DNA: TGTGCCAGCAGCCCTCTCGGCCGCTATGGCTACACCTTC
CDR3 protein: CASSPLGRYGYTF

V gene: TRBV10-3
D gene: TRBD1
clone size: .
J gene: TRBJ1-5
CDR3 length: 14
CDR3 DNA: TGTGCCATCAGTGAGGCAGGGGGCGGTCAGCCCCAGCATTTT
CDR3 protein: CAISEAGGGQPQHF

V gene: TRBV19
D gene: TRBD1
clone size: .
J gene: TRBJ1-2
CDR3 length: 16
CDR3 DNA: TGTGCCAGTAGTGGAGGACAGGGGGCGATTCTTTTTGGCTACACCTTC
CDR3 protein: CASSGGQGAILFGYTF

V gene: TRBV4-3
D gene: .
clone size: once
J gene: TRBJ2-3
CDR3 length: 13
CDR3 DNA: TGCGCCAGCAGCCAAGATCAAGGGGATACGCAGTATTTT
CDR3 protein: CASSQDQGDTQYF

V gene: TRBV11-3
D gene: TRBD1
clone size: .
J gene: TRBJ1-2
CDR3 length: 17
CDR3 DNA: TGTGCCAGCAGCCCAGGCTTGACAGGGGGCCCGCTCGTTGGCTACACCTTC
CDR3 protein: CASSPGLTGGPLVGYTF

V gene: TRBV5-1
D gene: TRBD1
clone size: .
J gene: TRBJ1-4
CDR3 length: 14
CDR3 DNA: TGCGCCAGTGCAACCGGGACAGGAAATGAAAAACTGTTTTTT
CDR3 protein: CASATGTGNEKLFF

V gene: TRBV5-4
D gene: .
clone size: .
J gene: TRBJ2-2
CDR3 length: 11
CDR3 DNA: TGTGCCAGCACCTCCACCGGGGAGCTGTTTTTT
CDR3 protein: CASTSTGELFF

V gene: TRBV5-1
D gene: .
clone size: .
J gene: TRBJ2-5
CDR3 length: 14
CDR3 DNA: TGCGCCAGCAGCTTGGGGGAAAACAAAGAGACCCAGTACTTC
CDR3 protein: CASSLGENKETQYF

V gene: TRBV5-4
D gene: TRBD2
clone size: .
J gene: TRBJ2-7
CDR3 length: 14
CDR3 DNA: TGTGCCAGCAGCTTGCTAGCGGGAGATCACGAGCAGTACTTC
CDR3 protein: CASSLLAGDHEQYF

V gene: TRBV7-2
D gene: .
clone size: .
J gene: TRBJ1-1
CDR3 length: 12
CDR3 DNA: TGTGCCAGCAGCCAAATAGGAGGAGAAGCTTTCTTT
CDR3 protein: CASSQIGGEAFF

V gene: TRBV30
D gene: .
clone size: .
J gene: TRBJ2-1
CDR3 length: 15
CDR3 DNA: TGTGCCTGGAGTGTAGGGGGTAGCCTAGGGGGTGAGCAGTTCTTC
CDR3 protein: CAWSVGGSLGGEQFF

V gene: TRBV10-3
D gene: TRBD2
clone size: .
J gene: TRBJ2-1
CDR3 length: 15
CDR3 DNA: TGTGCCATCAGTGAGGGGAGCGGGGGGATCAGCGAGCAGTTCTTC
CDR3 protein: CAISEGSGGISEQFF

V gene: TRBV5-1
D gene: .
clone size: once
J gene: TRBJ2-5
CDR3 length: 18
CDR3 DNA: TGCGCCAGCAGCTTGATATTATTTTCGGGGGGCGGGCAAGAGACCCAGTACTTC
CDR3 protein: CASSLILFSGGGQETQYF

V gene: TRBV19
D gene: .
clone size: .
J gene: TRBJ1-4
CDR3 length: 14
CDR3 DNA: TGTGCCAGTACGGAGGGGTGGACTAATGAAAAACTGTTTTTT
CDR3 protein: CASTEGWTNEKLFF

V gene: TRBV6-5
D gene: .
clone size: .
J gene: TRBJ2-3
CDR3 length: 14
CDR3 DNA: TGTGCCAGCAGCGGAACTAGCATCCCAGATACGCAGTATTTT
CDR3 protein: CASSGTSIPDTQYF

V gene: TRBV6-5
D gene: .
clone size: .
J gene: TRBJ1-1
CDR3 length: 16
CDR3 DNA: TGTGCCAGCAGTTCACGCCCCCGTGGGGGGAACACTGAAGCTTTCTTT
CDR3 protein: CASSSRPRGGNTEAFF

V gene: TRBV28
D gene: .
clone size: .
J gene: TRBJ2-5
CDR3 length: 13
CDR3 DNA: TGTGCCAGCAGTTTAGGTAGAGAAGAGACCCAGTACTTC
CDR3 protein: CASSLGREETQYF

V gene: TRBV5-1
D gene: TRBD2
clone size: .
J gene: TRBJ2-3
CDR3 length: 15
CDR3 DNA: TGCGCCAGCAGCTTGGACTCTAGCGGGAGGTCCAGGAGGTATTTT
CDR3 protein: CASSLDSSGRSRRYF

V gene: TRBV21-1
D gene: .
clone size: .
J gene: TRBJ2-4
CDR3 length: 18
CDR3 DNA: TGTGCCAGCAGCAAACGACAGGGTTACTTTTTAGCCAAAAACATTCAGTACTTC
CDR3 protein: CASSKRQGYFLAKNIQYF

V gene: TRBV5-1
D gene: .
clone size: .
J gene: TRBJ2-2
CDR3 length: 15
CDR3 DNA: TGCGCCAGCAGCTTGGGGCTCAAAAACACCGGGGAGCTGTTTTTT
CDR3 protein: CASSLGLKNTGELFF

V gene: TRBV6-1
D gene: TRBD2
clone size: once
J gene: TRBJ2-3
CDR3 length: 17
CDR3 DNA: TGTGCCAGCAGTGAGCGACTAGCGGGAGTGAGCACAGATACGCAGTATTTT
CDR3 protein: CASSERLAGVSTDTQYF

V gene: TRBV6-1
D gene: TRBD2
clone size: .
J gene: TRBJ2-1
CDR3 length: 14
CDR3 DNA: TGTGCCAGCAAGACTAGCGGGGGGAGCAATGAGCAGTTCTTC
CDR3 protein: CASKTSGGSNEQFF

V gene: TRBV5-1
D gene: .
clone size: .
J gene: TRBJ1-4
CDR3 length: 15
CDR3 DNA: TGCGCCAGCAGCTTGGCCAGTGGCCCTAATGAAAAACTGTTTTTT
CDR3 protein: CASSLASGPNEKLFF

V gene: TRBV28
D gene: TRBD1
clone size: .
J gene: TRBJ2-4
CDR3 length: 15
CDR3 DNA: TGTGCCAGCACCGGAGGGACAGGCTTCAAAAACATTCAGTACTTC
CDR3 protein: CASTGGTGFKNIQYF

V gene: TRBV9
D gene: .
clone size: .
J gene: TRBJ1-6
CDR3 length: 14
CDR3 DNA: TGTGCCAGCAGCGTAGAAGATATAGATTCACCCCTCCACTTT
CDR3 protein: CASSVEDIDSPLHF

V gene: TRBV19
D gene: TRBD1
clone size: .
J gene: TRBJ2-5
CDR3 length: 15
CDR3 DNA: TGTGCCAGTAGTATAGGGGGACAGAAGCAAGAGACCCAGTACTTC
CDR3 protein: CASSIGGQKQETQYF

V gene: TRBV6-5
D gene: .
clone size: once
J gene: TRBJ2-5
CDR3 length: 15
CDR3 DNA: TGTGCCAGCAGTCCCCGCGCGGGTGAAGCGGGGACCCAGTACTTC
CDR3 protein: CASSPRAGEAGTQYF

V gene: TRBV2
D gene: TRBD2
clone size: .
J gene: TRBJ2-5
CDR3 length: 14
CDR3 DNA: TGTGCCAGCATCAACCCTAGCGGGACAGAGACCCAGTACTTC
CDR3 protein: CASINPSGTETQYF

V gene: TRBV13
D gene: .
clone size: .
J gene: TRBJ1-4
CDR3 length: 15
CDR3 DNA: TGTGCCAGCAGCTTAAGACATCCAACTAATGAAAAACTGTTTTTT
CDR3 protein: CASSLRHPTNEKLFF

V gene: TRBV10-1
D gene: .
clone size: once
J gene: TRBJ2-1
CDR3 length: 16
CDR3 DNA: TGCGCCAGCAGTGACGGCAAGGGGGGCTCCTACAATGAGCAGTTCTTC
CDR3 protein: CASSDGKGGSYNEQFF

V gene: TRBV10-3
D gene: .
clone size: .
J gene: TRBJ1-1
CDR3 length: 13
CDR3 DNA: TGTGCCATCAGTGTTGCGGGAGTGACTGAAGCTTTCTTT
CDR3 protein: CAISVAGVTEAFF

V gene: TRBV19
D gene: TRBD2
clone size: .
J gene: TRBJ2-1
CDR3 length: 22
CDR3 DNA: TGTGCCAGTAGTTCGTTCGGCTTACTAGCGGGGGGCGGATTTAGCTCCTACAATGAGCAGTTCTTC
CDR3 protein: CASSSFGLLAGGGFSSYNEQFF

V gene: TRBV11-2
D gene: .
clone size: .
J gene: TRBJ2-7
CDR3 length: 13
CDR3 DNA: TGTGCCAGCCGGAGGGAGTGGGTTGCCGAGCAGTACTTC
CDR3 protein: CASRREWVAEQYF

V gene: TRBV7-2
D gene: TRBD1
clone size: .
J gene: TRBJ1-5
CDR3 length: 15
CDR3 DNA: TGTGCCAGCAGCCAGGGACAGGGAGGCAATCAGCCCCAGCATTTT
CDR3 protein: CASSQGQGGNQPQHF

V gene: TRBV7-2
D gene: .
clone size: .
J gene: TRBJ1-2
CDR3 length: 15
CDR3 DNA: TGTGCCAGCAGCTTAGGGGGTACAGTTCCCTATGGCTACACCTTC
CDR3 protein: CASSLGGTVPYGYTF

V gene: TRBV5-1
D gene: .
clone size: .
J gene: TRBJ1-3
CDR3 length: 15
CDR3 DNA: TGCGCCAGCAGCCCTAACGGGGACTCTGGAAACACCATATATTTT
CDR3 protein: CASSPNGDSGNTIYF

V gene: TRBV19
D gene: TRBD1
clone size: .
J gene: TRBJ1-5
CDR3 length: 15
CDR3 DNA: TGTGCCAGTAGTCCGGTACAGGGGGCAGGTCAGCCCCAGCATTTT
CDR3 protein: CASSPVQGAGQPQHF

V gene: TRBV7-9
D gene: .
clone size: .
J gene: TRBJ1-2
CDR3 length: 18
CDR3 DNA: TGTGCCAGCAGCTTAGCTGGGACGGACGATGCCAGGAACTATGGCTACACCTTC
CDR3 protein: CASSLAGTDDARNYGYTF

V gene: TRBV9
D gene: .
clone size: .
J gene: TRBJ1-2
CDR3 length: 13
CDR3 DNA: TGTGCCAGCAGCGCGGGGACGCCAAGTTTCTACACCTTC
CDR3 protein: CASSAGTPSFYTF

V gene: TRBV18
D gene: .
clone size: .
J gene: TRBJ2-3
CDR3 length: 15
CDR3 DNA: TGTGCCAGCTCCCCTTTCGCGGGTCAAACAGATACGCAGTATTTT
CDR3 protein: CASSPFAGQTDTQYF